This T cell receptor (beta chain) was recovered during a study of cytomegalovirus exposure and HLA in healthy donors (dated 2017 in TCRdb). Background for the entire study: An earlier analysis of fewer than 750 of the donors reported 250 to 300 Gb of sequence data and 100 million to 120 million unique TCR beta sequences obtained from about 179 million T cells. An early release that covered 500 to 800 HLA-typed donors contained approximately 300 gigabases of sequencing data and around 85 million unique TCR sequences. The genetic ancestry cluster associated with self-reported Caucasian donors included about four fifths of the roughly 380 genotyped donors. The aim of the study was to test whether cataloging public T cell receptors could identify signatures of past pathogen exposure. The T cell repertoires of some 670 subjects were profiled by immunosequencing and related to cytomegalovirus serostatus. Along with the roughly 670-subject first cohort, a separate validation cohort of about 110 different subjects was used. To predict cytomegalovirus infection status, the study combined high-throughput TCR immunosequencing, statistical association of individual TCRs with disease status, and machine learning. To study patterns of TCR occurrence, a later analysis re-analyzed previously published TCR beta repertoires from hundreds of donors and added high-resolution HLA genotyping. Rather than drawing on any new phenotypic data, the later analysis identified candidate immune exposures from TCR beta sequences and the way those sequences occurred across donors. To decide whether each TCR beta V gene segment behaved as functional or pseudogenic, an earlier analysis of some 540 of the donors relied on high-throughput TCR beta sequencing. Donor age, sex, ethnicity and CMV serostatus were compiled alongside the repertoire data. A later genetic analysis used genome-wide SNP genotypes for about 60% of the 666 donors, treating that subset as a discovery cohort. All discovery cohort repertoires had been generated using a single sequencing platform. HLA typing included class I and class II loci at four-digit resolution. The number of typed donors differed by locus: about 620-640 for A, B, C, DRB1 and DQB1; 522 for DQA1; 606 for DPA1; and 400 to 480 for DPB1. Because of strong linkage in the cohort, five DR-DQ haplotypes were treated as single units for association and clustering. Across about 370 genotyped donors of the cohort, an average of approximately 200,000 unique TCR beta nucleotide sequences per donor were sequenced, and roughly a sixth of those sequences were non-productive. General conclusions and limits of the study: Cytomegalovirus status was reported to be diagnosed by the classifier with high specificity and sensitivity in both the original and validation cohorts. The earlier analysis of nearly 600 of the donors excluded around 17 rarely observed V segments, including chromosome 9 orphons, because counts were too low. A few of the identified cytomegalovirus-associated TCR beta chains were confirmed in vitro to be specific for cytomegalovirus antigens. HLA typing was unavailable for some donors at each locus, so association tests used only the typed subset. It was suggested by the authors that the approach could potentially be generalized to other disease states and immunological phenotypes. Most TCR sequences were observed very rarely across donors, whereas some public TCRs were present in many individuals. In an earlier analysis of more than 450 of the donors, most TCR beta V segments were observed in productive rearrangements about 87% or about 30% of the time, broadly matching IMGT annotations. Correlated functional status among segregating V segments might be attributable to linkage disequilibrium, but an unknown experimental factor could not be ruled out. Some IMGT-functional V segments, including TRBV6-2 and TRBV6-3, could not be told apart with the 87-base-pair reads, so those segments were excluded. The only immune exposure information available for the cohort was CMV serostatus. At a false discovery rate of 0.05, a later analysis linked 15,000 to 20,000 TCR beta sequences to specific HLA alleles. A further reported finding was that TCR beta sequences accurately predicted the HLA-A and HLA-B alleles for most subjects in the first cohort. Compared with equally common non-associated chains, HLA-associated TCR beta chains in a later analysis were more clonally expanded and had lower generation probabilities. A later genetic analysis associated a missense DCLRE1C variant with V-gene and J-gene trimming of TCR beta chains, and an independent cohort replicated the association. Strong co-occurrence of HLA alleles, especially DR and DQ, made assigning TCR associations to individual alleles difficult. A cluster of highly shared sequence variants was judged likely to be a technical artifact of the sequencing pipeline. In a later analysis, several top co-occurrence clusters were reported to appear linked to parvovirus B19, influenza, CMV and Epstein-Barr virus. A later genetic analysis reported fewer N-insertions in productive TCRs among donors in an Asian-associated ancestry cluster than the roughly 670-donor mean. The study listed 164 TCR beta chains as associated with cytomegalovirus. Roughly uniform sequencing depth across donors was assumed in presence/absence analyses, although this assumption may not hold. In a later analysis, the rate of TCR association differed among HLA loci, with DRB1 alleles having the most associated TCRs and HLA-C alleles having the fewest. Only TCR beta chains were sequenced in this cohort, and the absence of alpha or paired-chain data limited detectable features. According to a later analysis, most CMV-associated TCR beta chains appeared to be HLA-restricted, and the HLA associations seemed to be driven largely by CMV exposure.

The cohort consisted of 600 or so healthy bone marrow donors. At the time of sampling, every cohort member was nominally healthy, though immune exposures that went unrecorded were likely present. The donor tested CMV seronegative and was one of the 352 seronegative cohort members. Every donor gave a peripheral blood sample, and the peripheral blood mononuclear cells from that sample were used for TCR beta sequencing. Genomic DNA was extracted from the blood cell samples with the Qiagen DNeasy Blood Extraction Kit. Library construction relied on the immunoSEQ multiplex PCR assay. For the multiplex PCR, a mixture combining 60 forward primers for TCR Vbeta segments and 13 reverse primers for TCR Jbeta segments was used. The CDR3 region of rearranged TCR beta genes was amplified from genomic DNA by a multiplex PCR assay. The amplified TCR beta libraries were sequenced on the Illumina HiSeq System as 87-base-pair reads. Regarding the original processing steps: In a later analysis, 77 million or so unique TCR beta chains were counted across the 650 to 700 repertoires, and approximately 11 million of these chains were shared by at least two donors. A nearest-neighbor algorithm error-corrected the raw reads and collapsed the reads into unique sequences, merging closely related sequences to remove PCR and sequencing errors. CDR3 sequences were aligned to IMGT reference sequences to assign V, D and J gene segments. For a sequence to be retained, a match of at least six nucleotides to both a V gene segment and a J gene segment was required. A rearrangement counted as productive if the CDR3 had no stop codons and remained in frame with V and J, and every other rearrangement counted as non-productive. Following IMGT convention, CDR3 was defined as the stretch from the second conserved V-encoded cysteine to the conserved J-encoded phenylalanine. The earlier analysis of some 550 of the donors excluded any sequence lacking an unambiguous match to a single V gene segment. An earlier analysis of some 610 of the donors called V segments functional above 56.7% productive rearrangements and segregating when the between-donor standard deviation exceeded 5%. A statistical classification framework was built for diagnosing cytomegalovirus status from the catalog of TCR beta chain sequences. V and J gene assignment, in a later analysis, came from comparing TCR nucleotide sequences with IMGT/GENE-DB human TR gene sequences. In a later analysis, CDR3 sequences and most-parsimonious VDJ recombination scenarios were assigned using the TCRdist pipeline. In a later analysis, each TCR beta chain was defined by its CDR3 amino acid sequence together with its V-gene family, and reads without a unique V-gene family were excluded. In a later analysis, around 650 highly shared, low-generation-probability nucleotide sequences were removed to address suspected cross-contamination and a sequencing artifact. In a later analysis, a clonal expansion index for each public chain was calculated from normalized within-repertoire ranks of inferred template counts. In a later analysis, generation probabilities were computed with a VDJ recombination model fitted to out-of-frame rearrangements, and the resulting probabilities were checked against IGoR. In a later analysis, hypergeometric tests were used to score TCR-TCR, TCR-HLA and TCR-CMV co-occurrence, with a repertoire-size bias correction applied to TCR pairs. In a later analysis, false discovery rates were estimated by permuting HLA or CMV assignments 20 times. In a later analysis, co-occurring TCRs were grouped using DBSCAN, with TCRdist sequence similarity added in when clustering inside HLA-allele-positive subsets. For co-occurrence clustering, repertoires with fewer than 30,000 or more than 120,000 public chains were excluded, along with roughly 5 repertoires with anomalous nucleotide sharing. What TCRdb holds here is the immuneACCESS table cut down to in-frame rearrangements. Part of the clones is not present; checked against another copy, under half of the missing clones reflect an unresolved V gene, and the others are unexplained. V, J and clone size are those of that table, while D and trimming were read from the DNA. Here the sample has 60,000 or so clones; 65% to 90% occur a single time. The ten top clones hold over 8.5% of the sample.

The CDR3 holds 15 amino acids from the cysteine to the phenylalanine. Just CDR3 DNA is preserved here, 45 bases in frame from base 1. CDR1 and CDR2, per the germline V gene, are SGDLS and YYNGEE. V is cut by 4 bases and J by 0 bases, and the space between the germline ends is 10 bases. Notes on this clone: Its antigen has not been determined. No much larger clonotype is one base removed from it; base qualities were not supplied.

The sequencing input was PBMCs. This receptor was taken from a female donor in good health and CMV-seronegative. The chain couples TRBV9 to TRBJ1-4, with the D gene too uncertain to name. The nucleotides read TGTGCCAGCAGCACCAGTCCTGCAACTAATGAAAAACTGTTTTTT. It encodes CASSTSPATNEKLFF.